This T cell receptor (beta chain) derives from a study of monozygotic twins with inflammatory bowel disease. TCRdb reanalyzed the 5' RACE reads, giving one entry per CDR3 protein sequence and no DNA. This sample contains about 300,000 distinct CDR3 sequences. The CDR3 is 17 residues long. Germline assignment: CDR1 SEHNR and CDR2 FQNEAQ (reference sequence). Sequences were obtained from blood. The J gene is TRBJ2-1, the V gene TRBV7-9; as DNA is missing, the TRBD1 call by TCRdb cannot be tested. The source is a human donor with ulcerative colitis or Crohn's disease, or a healthy co-twin of an affected twin (not recorded which). The CDR3 loop is CASSFQSPSGTVNEQLF.